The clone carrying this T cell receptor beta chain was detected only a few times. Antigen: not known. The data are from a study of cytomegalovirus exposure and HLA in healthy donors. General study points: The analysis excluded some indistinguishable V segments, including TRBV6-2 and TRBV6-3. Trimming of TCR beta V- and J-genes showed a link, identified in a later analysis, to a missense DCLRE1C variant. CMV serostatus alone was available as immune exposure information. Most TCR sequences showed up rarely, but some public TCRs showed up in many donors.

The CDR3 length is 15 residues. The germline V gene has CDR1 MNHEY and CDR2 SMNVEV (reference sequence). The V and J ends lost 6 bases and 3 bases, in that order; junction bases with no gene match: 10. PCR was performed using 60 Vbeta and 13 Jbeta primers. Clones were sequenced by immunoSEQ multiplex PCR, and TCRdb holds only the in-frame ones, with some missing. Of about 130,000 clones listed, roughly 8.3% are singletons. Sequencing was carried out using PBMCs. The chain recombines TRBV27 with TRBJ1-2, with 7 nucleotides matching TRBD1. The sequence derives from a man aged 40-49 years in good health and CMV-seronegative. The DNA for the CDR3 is TGTGCCAGCAGCGAAATCGGCAGGGGGGACTATGGCTACACCTTC. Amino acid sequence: CASSEIGRGDYGYTF.